This entry lists 5 T cell receptor beta chains sequenced from one sample in a study of graft-versus-host responses after intestinal transplantation. Sequenced by immunoSEQ multiplex PCR; TCRdb stores in-frame clones only, minus some. Of 100,000 or so clones listed, 75% to 95% were seen once; the top ten hold 0.18%. These receptors' antigens are unknown. The specimen comprised unstimulated CD4+ T cells sorted from spleen or lymph node cells, sampled before transplant. All receptors derive from a human donor who was the organ donor for an intestinal transplant.

In its sample, this clone was seen once. The rearrangement links TRBV5-1 to TRBJ2-3, with 10 bases fitting TRBD2. Germline V lookup: CDR1 SGHRS, CDR2 YFSETQ. The CDR3 loop spans 15 amino acids. V trimming: 0 bases; J trimming: 8 bases; junction bases outside the gene matches: 6. CDR3 region: CASSLEAGGPFTQYF. As DNA, the CDR3 is TGCGCCAGCAGCTTGGAAGCGGGGGGGCCATTTACGCAGTATTTT. The full variable domain, with the rest looked up from reference TRBV5-1 and TRBJ2-3, is KAGVTQTPRYLIKTRGQQVTLSCSPISGHRSVSWYQQTPGQGLQFLFEYFSETQRNKGNFPGRFSGRQFSNSRSEMNVSTLELGDSALYLCASSLEAGGPFTQYFGPGTRLTVL.

The chain is built from TRBV19 and TRBJ1-1; 8 nucleotides line up with TRBD1. CDR1 is LNHDA and CDR2 is SQIVND in the germline V gene (reference sequence). The CDR3 spans 14 residues. Trimming took 5 bases from V and 1 from J; bases not matched to a gene: 3. CDR3 sequence reads: CASSFGQGNTEAFF. CDR3 DNA sequence: TGTGCCAGTAGTTTTGGACAGGGGAACACTGAAGCTTTCTTT.

The rearrangement joins TRBV27 to TRBJ1-4; D perhaps matches TRBD1 (6 bases). V shed 6 bases and J shed 4 bases, with 24 bases lying between them. Germline V gene sequence: CDR1 MNHEY, CDR2 SMNVEV (reference sequence). The CDR3 is 18 amino acids. In DNA form, the CDR3 reads TGTGCCAGCAGGACGACTGCCAGGGGCCTGTCCCGTAATGAAAAACTGTTTTTT. This translates into CASRTTARGLSRNEKLFF.

This sequence joins TRBV6-5 and TRBJ1-4; D possibly corresponds to TRBD1 (6 bases). The CDR3 covers 15 residues. The V gene's germline CDR1 is MNHEY and CDR2 SVGAGI. V was clipped by 6 bases and J by 1 base, with 12 bases between them. Written as DNA, the CDR3 is TGTGCCAGCAGCCGGGACACCTTAACTAATGAAAAACTGTTTTTT. Amino acids: CASSRDTLTNEKLFF.

In this sample, this clone turned up once. A junction end diverges from the germline sequence, so it may reflect a read error. V gene TRBV7-3 combines with J gene TRBJ2-5; 7 bases fit TRBD2. The length of the CDR3 is 14 residues. Germline V gives CDR1 SGHTA, CDR2 FQGTGA. The CDR3 here is CASCLGGSGETQYF. CDR3 sequence (DNA): TGTGCCAGCTGCTTGGGGGGGTCCGGGGAGACCCAGTACTTC.